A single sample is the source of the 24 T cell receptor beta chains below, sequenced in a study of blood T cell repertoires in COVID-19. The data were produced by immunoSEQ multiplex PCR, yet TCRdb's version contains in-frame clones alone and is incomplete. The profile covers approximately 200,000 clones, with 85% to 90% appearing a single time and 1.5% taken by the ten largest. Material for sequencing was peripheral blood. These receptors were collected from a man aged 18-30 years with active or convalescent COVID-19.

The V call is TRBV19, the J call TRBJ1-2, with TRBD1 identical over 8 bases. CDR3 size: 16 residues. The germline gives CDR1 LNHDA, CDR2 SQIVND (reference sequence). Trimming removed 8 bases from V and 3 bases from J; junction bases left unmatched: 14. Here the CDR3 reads CASGELDRVPDYGYTF. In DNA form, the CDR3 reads TGTGCCAGTGGTGAATTGGACAGGGTTCCTGACTATGGCTACACCTTC.

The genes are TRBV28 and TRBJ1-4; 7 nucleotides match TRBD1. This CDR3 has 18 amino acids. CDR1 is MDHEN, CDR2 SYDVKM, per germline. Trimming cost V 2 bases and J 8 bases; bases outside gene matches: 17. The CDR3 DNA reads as TGTGCCAGCAGTTTAAGCCGGCCGGGGGCAGGGGGAGAAGAAAAACTGTTTTTT. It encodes CASSLSRPGAGGEEKLFF.

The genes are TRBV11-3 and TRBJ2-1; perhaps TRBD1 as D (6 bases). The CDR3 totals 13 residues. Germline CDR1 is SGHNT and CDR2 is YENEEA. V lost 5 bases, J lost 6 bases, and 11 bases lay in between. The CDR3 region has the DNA TGTGCCAGCAGCGTAAACAGGGTCAATGAGCAGTTCTTC. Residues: CASSVNRVNEQFF.

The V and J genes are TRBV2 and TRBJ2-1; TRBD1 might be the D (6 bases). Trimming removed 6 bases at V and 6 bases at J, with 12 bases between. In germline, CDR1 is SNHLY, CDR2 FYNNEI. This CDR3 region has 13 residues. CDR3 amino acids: CASRQGAGNEQFF. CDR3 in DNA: TGTGCCAGCAGACAGGGCGCAGGCAATGAGCAGTTCTTC.

The CDR3: CASSEGGWYGYTF. CDR3 bases: TGTGCCAGCAGTGAAGGGGGCTGGTATGGCTACACCTTC. The rearrangement joins TRBV6-1 to TRBJ1-2, with a tentative D call TRBD1 (5 bases). The CDR3 runs to 13 residues. V was shortened by 1 base and J by 5 bases, with 8 bases between the two germline ends. Germline assignment: CDR1 MNHNS and CDR2 SASEGT.

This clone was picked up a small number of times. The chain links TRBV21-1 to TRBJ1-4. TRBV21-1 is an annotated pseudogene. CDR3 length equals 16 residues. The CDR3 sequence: CASSTPIGGIGEKLFF. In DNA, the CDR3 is TGTGCCAGCAGCACGCCTATTGGGGGGATCGGTGAAAAACTGTTTTTT.

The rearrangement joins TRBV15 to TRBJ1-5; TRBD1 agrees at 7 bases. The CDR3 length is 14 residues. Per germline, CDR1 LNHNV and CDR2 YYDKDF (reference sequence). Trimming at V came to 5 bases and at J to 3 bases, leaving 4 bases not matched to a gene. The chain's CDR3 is CATSLGQFNQPQHF. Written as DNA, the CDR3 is TGTGCCACCAGCCTGGGACAGTTCAATCAGCCCCAGCATTTT.

The CDR3 loop is CASRWGLLQNTGELFF. In DNA form, the CDR3 reads TGTGCCAGCAGGTGGGGGCTCCTACAGAACACCGGGGAGCTGTTTTTT. The rearrangement links TRBV7-8 to TRBJ2-2; maybe TRBD1 (6 bases). Germline V gives CDR1 SGHVS, CDR2 FQNEAQ. With 6 bases removed from V and 1 base from J, the gap between germline ends came to 15 bases. The CDR3 length is 16 residues.

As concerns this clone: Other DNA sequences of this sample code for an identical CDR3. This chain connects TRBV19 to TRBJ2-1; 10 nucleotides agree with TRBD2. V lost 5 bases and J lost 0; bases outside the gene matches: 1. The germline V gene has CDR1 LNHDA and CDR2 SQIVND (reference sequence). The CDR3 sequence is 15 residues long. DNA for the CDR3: TGTGCCAGTAGTTCTAGCGGGAGCTCCTACAATGAGCAGTTCTTC. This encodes CASSSSGSSYNEQFF. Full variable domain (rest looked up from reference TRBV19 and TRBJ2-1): DGGITQSPKYLFRKEGQNVTLSCEQNLNHDAMYWYRQDPGQGLRLIYYSQIVNDFQKGDIAEGYSVSREKKESFPLTVTSAQKNPTAFYLCASSSSGSSYNEQFFGPGTRLTVL.

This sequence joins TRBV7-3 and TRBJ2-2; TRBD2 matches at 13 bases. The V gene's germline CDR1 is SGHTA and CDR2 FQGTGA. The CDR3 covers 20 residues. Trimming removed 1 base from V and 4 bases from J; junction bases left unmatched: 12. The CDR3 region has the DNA TGTGCCAGCAGCTTAATGCTTGGAGGACTAGCGGGAGTAGGCACCGGGGAGCTGTTTTTT. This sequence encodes CASSLMLGGLAGVGTGELFF. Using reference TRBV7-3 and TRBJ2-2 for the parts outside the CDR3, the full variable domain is GAGVSQTPSNKVTEKGKYVELRCDPISGHTALYWYRQSLGQGPEFLIYFQGTGAADDSGLPNDRFFAVRPEGSVSTLKIQRTERGDSAVYLCASSLMLGGLAGVGTGELFFGEGSRLTVL.

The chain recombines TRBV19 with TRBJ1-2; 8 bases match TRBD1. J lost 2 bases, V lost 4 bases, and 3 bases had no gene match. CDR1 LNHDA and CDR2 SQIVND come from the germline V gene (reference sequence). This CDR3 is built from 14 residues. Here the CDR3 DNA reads TGTGCCAGTAGTAGACAGGGGCCCAACTATGGCTACACCTTC. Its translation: CASSRQGPNYGYTF.

For the CDR3, the DNA is TGTGCCAGCAGTCAACAGTATAGACAGGGTGAAGCTTTCTTT. Protein sequence: CASSQQYRQGEAFF. The chain is built from TRBV6-4 and TRBJ1-1; 7 bases agree with TRBD1. The CDR3 extends over 14 amino acids. The junction had 10 bases not matched to a gene; V was cut back by 5 bases and J by 7 bases. Germline V gene sequence: CDR1 MRHNA, CDR2 SNTAGT.

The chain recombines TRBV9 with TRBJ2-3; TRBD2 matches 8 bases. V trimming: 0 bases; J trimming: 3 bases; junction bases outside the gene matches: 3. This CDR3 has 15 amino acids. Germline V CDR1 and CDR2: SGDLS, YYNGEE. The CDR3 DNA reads TGTGCCAGCAGCGTAGAGCCTAGCGGGACAGATACGCAGTATTTT. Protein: CASSVEPSGTDTQYF.

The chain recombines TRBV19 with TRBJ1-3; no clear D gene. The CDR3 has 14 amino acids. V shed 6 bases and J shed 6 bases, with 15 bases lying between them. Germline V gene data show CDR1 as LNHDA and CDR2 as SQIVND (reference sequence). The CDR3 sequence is CASSPSGSQNTIYF. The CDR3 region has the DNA TGTGCCAGTAGCCCCTCGGGGTCCCAAAACACCATATATTTT. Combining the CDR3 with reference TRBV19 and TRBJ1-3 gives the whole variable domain DGGITQSPKYLFRKEGQNVTLSCEQNLNHDAMYWYRQDPGQGLRLIYYSQIVNDFQKGDIAEGYSVSREKKESFPLTVTSAQKNPTAFYLCASSPSGSQNTIYFGEGSWLTVV.

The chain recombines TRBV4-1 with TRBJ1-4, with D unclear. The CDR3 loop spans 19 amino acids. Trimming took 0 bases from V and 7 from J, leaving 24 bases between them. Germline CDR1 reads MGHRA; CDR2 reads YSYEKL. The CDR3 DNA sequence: TGCGCCAGCAGCCAAGATGATTTGGGCAGCTGGGCATCAAGTGAAAAACTGTTTTTT. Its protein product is CASSQDDLGSWASSEKLFF.

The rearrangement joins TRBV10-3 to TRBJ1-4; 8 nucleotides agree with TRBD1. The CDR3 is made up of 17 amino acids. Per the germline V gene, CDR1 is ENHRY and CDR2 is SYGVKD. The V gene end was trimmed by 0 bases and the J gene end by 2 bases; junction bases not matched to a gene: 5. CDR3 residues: CAISESQGAGTNEKLFF. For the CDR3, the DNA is TGTGCCATCAGTGAGTCCCAGGGGGCTGGGACTAATGAAAAACTGTTTTTT.

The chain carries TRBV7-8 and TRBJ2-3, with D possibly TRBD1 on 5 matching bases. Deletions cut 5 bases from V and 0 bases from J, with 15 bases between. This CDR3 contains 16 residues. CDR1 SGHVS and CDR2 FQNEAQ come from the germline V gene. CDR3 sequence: CASSLLDRPSTDTQYF. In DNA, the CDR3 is TGTGCCAGCAGCCTTCTAGACAGACCTAGCACAGATACGCAGTATTTT. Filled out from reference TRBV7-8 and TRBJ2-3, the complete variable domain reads GAGVSQSPRYKVAKRGQDVALRCDPISGHVSLFWYQQALGQGPEFLTYFQNEAQLDKSGLPSDRFFAERPEGSVSTLKIQRTQQEDSAVYLCASSLLDRPSTDTQYFGPGTRLTVL.

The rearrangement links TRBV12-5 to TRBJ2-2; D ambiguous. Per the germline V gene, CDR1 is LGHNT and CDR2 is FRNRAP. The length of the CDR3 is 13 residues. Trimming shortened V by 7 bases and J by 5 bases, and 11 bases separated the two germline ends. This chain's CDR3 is CASVDHRTGELFF. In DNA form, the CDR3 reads TGTGCTAGTGTTGACCACAGAACCGGGGAGCTGTTTTTT.

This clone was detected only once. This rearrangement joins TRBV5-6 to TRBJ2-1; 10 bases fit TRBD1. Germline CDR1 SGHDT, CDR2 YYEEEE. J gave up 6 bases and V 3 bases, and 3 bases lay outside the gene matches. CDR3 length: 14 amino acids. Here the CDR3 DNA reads TGTGCCAGCAGCTGGCGGACAGGGGGCAATGAGCAGTTCTTC. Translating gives CASSWRTGGNEQFF.

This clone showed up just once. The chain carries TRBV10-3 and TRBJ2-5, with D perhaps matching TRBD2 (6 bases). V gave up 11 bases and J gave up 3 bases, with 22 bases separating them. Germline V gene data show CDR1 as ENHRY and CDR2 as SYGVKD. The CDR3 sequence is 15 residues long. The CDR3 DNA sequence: TGTGCCTCTTCATGGGAGGCGCCGGGGGAAGAGACCCAGTACTTC. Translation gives CASSWEAPGEETQYF.

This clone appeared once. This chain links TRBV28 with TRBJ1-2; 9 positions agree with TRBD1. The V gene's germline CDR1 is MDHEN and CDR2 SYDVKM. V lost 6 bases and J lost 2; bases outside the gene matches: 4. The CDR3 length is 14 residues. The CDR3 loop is CASRGTGKNYGYTF. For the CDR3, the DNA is TGTGCCAGCAGGGGGACAGGGAAAAACTATGGCTACACCTTC.

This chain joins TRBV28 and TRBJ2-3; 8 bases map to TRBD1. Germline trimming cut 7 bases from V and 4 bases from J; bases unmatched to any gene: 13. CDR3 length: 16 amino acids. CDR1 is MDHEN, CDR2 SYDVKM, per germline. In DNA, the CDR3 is TGTGCCAGCACCCCGTGGGAACAGGGGGTCGCAGATACGCAGTATTTT. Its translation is CASTPWEQGVADTQYF.

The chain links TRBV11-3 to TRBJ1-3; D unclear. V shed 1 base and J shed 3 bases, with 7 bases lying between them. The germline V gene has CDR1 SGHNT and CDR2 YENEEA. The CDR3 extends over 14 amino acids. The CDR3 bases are TGTGCCAGCAGCTTAGGAGGCATTGGAAACACCATATATTTT. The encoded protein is CASSLGGIGNTIYF.

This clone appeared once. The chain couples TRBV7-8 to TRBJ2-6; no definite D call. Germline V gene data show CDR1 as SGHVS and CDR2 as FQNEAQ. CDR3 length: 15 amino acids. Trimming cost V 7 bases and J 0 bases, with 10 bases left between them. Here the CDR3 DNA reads TGTGCCAGCACCCCCGTTCGCTCTGGGGCCAACGTCCTGACTTTC. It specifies CASTPVRSGANVLTF.